This T cell receptor beta chain stems from a study of T cells in tuberculosis. Study context: A South African cohort included IGRA-negative adolescents, latently infected IGRA-positive adolescents and adults with active tuberculosis. Samples predate treatment or fall within its first 7 days.

The V gene's germline CDR1 is LNHDA and CDR2 SQIVND (reference sequence). V was shortened by 6 bases and J by 1 base, with 15 bases between the two germline ends. This CDR3 has 15 residues. Clones were read by immunoSEQ multiplex PCR, and TCRdb kept only the in-frame ones, dropping some. The table shows tens of thousands of clones, with approximately 93% occurring only once. Study-level results: Shorter CDR3-alpha in active tuberculosis partly drove smaller distances. Active tuberculosis TCR-alpha repertoires lay closer to GMM-specific TCRs than IGRA-negative controls, suggesting clonal expansion.

Time point meaning: new active TB diagnosis, blood taken before or within 7 days of starting treatment. This clone was picked up one time. Its specificity is unknown. The sequenced sample was PBMCs, obtained at tuberculosis diagnosis. The chain has TRBV19 and TRBJ1-1, with TRBD1 as a possible D gene (6 bases). The clonotype comes from an adult with tuberculosis. CDR3 amino acids: CASSPPGHPNTEAFF. CDR3 in DNA: TGTGCCAGTAGCCCCCCGGGACATCCGAACACTGAAGCTTTCTTT.